This passage covers 23 T cell receptor beta chains from one sample sequenced in a study of T-cell memory formation after mild COVID-19. MiXCR was run by TCRdb on the 5' RACE reads, yielding one entry per CDR3 protein. Here the sample spans approximately 560,000 distinct CDR3 sequences, roughly a sixth being singletons. The sample taken for sequencing was PBMCs or a T cell subset sorted from them (not recorded which). All receptors derive from an adult woman who had mild COVID-19 (a few samples of this study predate the infection). Cell type and time point are not known.

This sequence joins TRBV5-1 and TRBJ2-5; D remains ambiguous. V lost 1 base to trimming and J lost 3 bases, with 7 bases between them. There are 13 residues in the CDR3. CDR1 is SGHRS, CDR2 YFSETQ, per germline. The CDR3 DNA sequence: TGCGCCAGCAGCTTGACGCTAAAAGAGACCCAGTACTTC. Translation gives CASSLTLKETQYF.

The V and J genes are TRBV20-1 and TRBJ2-5, with D perhaps matching TRBD2 (6 bases). The CDR3 length is 12 residues. Germline V gene lookup returns CDR1 DFQATT and CDR2 SNEGSKA (reference sequence). Trimming removed 5 bases from V and 3 bases from J, with 10 bases in between. The CDR3 DNA is TGCAGTGCTCGGGACTTCAAAGAGACCCAGTACTTC. Translation gives CSARDFKETQYF.

This clonotype was counted between two and nine times. The V and J genes are TRBV21-1 and TRBJ2-7. TRBV21-1 corresponds to a pseudogene. The CDR3 contains 8 residues. The CDR3 is CAKREQYF. CDR3 nucleotides: TGCGCAAAAAGAGAGCAGTACTTC.

This clonotype was found many times. The V call is TRBV3-1, the J call TRBJ2-7, with D perhaps TRBD1 (5 bases). V was pared by 2 bases and J by 9 bases, with 17 bases between. CDR1 LGHDT and CDR2 YNNKEL come from the germline V gene (reference sequence). The CDR3 has 14 amino acids. The CDR3 reads CASSQLDISGGQYF. CDR3 bases: TGTGCCAGCAGCCAATTGGACATCTCTGGCGGGCAGTACTTC.

DNA for the CDR3: TGTGCCAGCAGCCAGGGGCACAATCAGCCCCAGCATTTT. This codes for CASSQGHNQPQHF. The genes are TRBV5-5 and TRBJ1-5; D may be TRBD1 (6 bases). The germline gives CDR1 SGHKS, CDR2 YYEKEE (reference sequence). The CDR3 loop spans 13 amino acids. Trimming took off 4 bases at V and 3 bases at J, with 8 bases between the two ends. Complete variable domain (other parts from reference TRBV5-5 and TRBJ1-5): DAGVTQSPTHLIKTRGQQVTLRCSPISGHKSVSWYQQVLGQGPQFIFQYYEKEERGRGNFPDRFSARQFPNYSSELNVNALLLGDSALYLCASSQGHNQPQHFGDGTRLSIL.

The chain links TRBV7-8 to TRBJ1-3; D remains ambiguous. V shed 6 bases and J shed 4 bases, with 16 bases lying between them. Germline V gives CDR1 SGHVS, CDR2 FQNEAQ. This CDR3 contains 15 residues. The CDR3, as DNA: TGTGCCAGCAGTGACATCGGACGGGGAGGAAACACCATATATTTT. It is translated as CASSDIGRGGNTIYF.

This clonotype was observed a handful of times. The DNA for the CDR3 is TGTGCCAGCAGCGACAGTCGTCGAGAGCAGTTCTTC. It is translated as CASSDSRREQFF. J is TRBJ2-1 and V is TRBV3-1; tentative D call: TRBD1 (5 bases). Trimming pared 5 bases from V and 10 bases from J, leaving 12 bases between. Germline-derived CDR1 and CDR2 are LGHDT and YNNKEL (reference sequence). The CDR3 sequence is 12 residues long.

This clonotype was seen a few times. J is TRBJ2-3 and V is TRBV5-1, with a possible D match to TRBD2 (5 bases). Germline CDR1 is SGHRS and CDR2 is YFSETQ. V shed 7 bases and J shed 3 bases, with 12 bases lying between them. This CDR3 has 13 amino acids. The CDR3 reads CASAYGVTDTQYF. As DNA, the CDR3 is TGCGCCAGCGCGTACGGGGTTACAGATACGCAGTATTTT.

V and J are TRBV7-3 and TRBJ2-3; 8 nucleotides align to TRBD1. The ends lost 4 bases at V and 1 base at J; junction bases unmatched: 16. The germline V gene has CDR1 SGHTA and CDR2 FQGTGA. CDR3 length equals 19 residues. DNA for the CDR3: TGTGCCAGCAGCTCCCCCGGACAGGGAAGTGTCCCTCGCACAGATACGCAGTATTTT. Residues: CASSSPGQGSVPRTDTQYF.

This clonotype was seen a few times. The CDR3 DNA is TGTGCCAGCGCCACCACTAGCGGGGAAGAGACCCAGTACTTC. Translation: CASATTSGEETQYF. This chain links TRBV7-9 with TRBJ2-5, with TRBD2 identical over 10 bases. Trimming cost V 8 bases and J 3 bases; bases outside gene matches: 6. Germline-derived CDR1 and CDR2 are SEHNR and FQNEAQ (reference sequence). This CDR3 contains 14 residues.

This clonotype showed up just a few times. The chain has TRBV5-5 and TRBJ2-2; D is unresolved. The CDR3 loop spans 16 amino acids. Germline loops: CDR1 SGHKS, CDR2 YYEKEE (reference sequence). V shed 1 base and J shed 4 bases, with 14 bases lying between them. The CDR3 loop is CASSLRAAGFTGELFF. For the CDR3, the DNA is TGTGCCAGCAGCTTGAGGGCCGCCGGGTTCACCGGGGAGCTGTTTTTT.

The genes are TRBV18 and TRBJ1-1; 9 nucleotides agree with TRBD1. V shed 3 bases and J 6 bases; nucleotides not matched to a gene: 8. The germline V gene encodes CDR1 KGHSH and CDR2 LQKENI. The CDR3 spans 15 residues. The CDR3 DNA follows: TGTGCCAGCTCACCGATGGGACAGGGTTTGGCTGAAGCTTTCTTT. Encoded protein: CASSPMGQGLAEAFF.

This clonotype showed up just a few times. The V and J genes are TRBV12-3 or TRBV12-4 and TRBJ2-2; tentative D call: TRBD2 (7 bases). The CDR3 runs 17 residues. V was clipped by 5 bases and J by 2 bases, with 18 bases between them. CDR3 in DNA: TGTGCCAGCAGTCCCCCCCGTCGGGGGGCAAACACCGGGGAGCTGTTTTTT. Translating it yields CASSPPRRGANTGELFF.

This chain's CDR3 is CASSEGGPYGYTF. CDR3 DNA sequence: TGTGCCAGCAGTGAGGGCGGCCCCTATGGCTACACCTTC. The rearrangement uses TRBV28 and TRBJ1-2, with unresolved D. The V end lost 5 bases, the J end lost 4 bases, and 11 bases lay between the germline ends. In germline, CDR1 is MDHEN, CDR2 SYDVKM. The CDR3 length is 13 residues.

The chain has TRBV7-7 and TRBJ1-2, with D tentatively TRBD1 (5 bases). This CDR3 has 13 residues. V gave up 5 bases and J gave up 9 bases, with 16 bases separating them. Germline V gene data show CDR1 as SSHAT and CDR2 as FNYEAQ (reference sequence). CDR3 region: CASSPSPGGSYTF. CDR3 sequence (DNA): TGTGCCAGCAGCCCCAGCCCCGGGGGTAGCTACACCTTC.

V gene TRBV24-1 combines with J gene TRBJ2-5, with 11 bases lining up with TRBD1. Trimming at V came to 4 bases and at J to 4 bases, leaving 7 bases not matched to a gene. Germline V gene sequence: CDR1 KGHDR, CDR2 SFDVKD. This CDR3 is built from 16 residues. The DNA for the CDR3 is TGTGCCACCAGTGAAACCGGGACAGGGGGGCGAGAGACCCAGTACTTC. Amino acids: CATSETGTGGRETQYF.

The chain joins TRBV12-3 or TRBV12-4 to TRBJ2-6; no definite D call. Trimming shortened V by 1 base and J by 0 bases, and 13 bases separated the two germline ends. CDR3 length equals 18 residues. CDR3 sequence: CASSLETNPNSGANVLTF. The CDR3 nucleotides read TGTGCCAGCAGTTTAGAAACTAACCCTAACTCTGGGGCCAACGTCCTGACTTTC.

There are a few counts of this clonotype. The V and J genes are TRBV29-1 and TRBJ1-2, with 8 bases aligning to TRBD1. The CDR3 spans 13 residues. The V and J ends lost 6 bases and 7 bases, in that order; junction bases with no gene match: 10. The germline V gene encodes CDR1 SQVTM and CDR2 ANQGSEA. CDR3 loop: CSVGQGVWTGYTF. CDR3 nucleotides: TGCAGCGTCGGACAGGGAGTATGGACTGGCTACACCTTC.

The chain is built from TRBV5-1 and TRBJ1-1; 7 positions match TRBD1. Germline trimming cut 0 bases from V and 6 bases from J; bases unmatched to any gene: 5. Germline V CDR1 and CDR2: SGHRS, YFSETQ. The CDR3 runs to 14 residues. The CDR3 sequence: CASSLGRDSPEAFF. CDR3 nucleotide sequence: TGCGCCAGCAGCTTGGGTCGGGACAGTCCTGAAGCTTTCTTT.

The chain recombines TRBV4-1 with TRBJ1-1, with D perhaps matching TRBD1 (5 bases). V lost 0 bases and J lost 10, with 15 bases in between. The CDR3 spans 14 residues. Germline V CDR1 and CDR2: MGHRA, YSYEKL. This CDR3 reads CASSQDGGRGAAFF. The CDR3, as DNA: TGCGCCAGCAGCCAAGACGGCGGTCGAGGGGCAGCTTTCTTT.

The V and J genes are TRBV6-5 and TRBJ2-7; TRBD1 matches at 11 bases. The V gene end was trimmed by 0 bases and the J gene end by 3 bases; junction bases not matched to a gene: 1. The CDR3 is 15 amino acids. CDR1 MNHEY and CDR2 SVGAGI come from the germline V gene. CDR3: CASSYSGQGGYEQYF. The CDR3 nucleotides read TGTGCCAGCAGTTACTCGGGACAGGGGGGCTACGAGCAGTACTTC.

The chain uses TRBV5-5 and TRBJ2-7; D not resolved. There are 14 residues in the CDR3. V was trimmed by 6 bases and J by 2 bases, leaving 15 bases between them. Germline-derived CDR1 and CDR2 are SGHKS and YYEKEE (reference sequence). CDR3 coding DNA: TGTGCCAGCACCGGGCCAGCGTCCGCCTACGAGCAGTACTTC. This codes for CASTGPASAYEQYF.

J is TRBJ2-1 and V is TRBV20-1; D is uncertain. The germline V gene has CDR1 DFQATT and CDR2 SNEGSKA (reference sequence). The V and J ends lost 3 bases and 7 bases respectively, with 16 bases between them. This CDR3 is built from 14 residues. CDR3 amino acids: CSASPSFGQNEQFF. In nucleotides, the CDR3 is TGCAGTGCTAGCCCAAGTTTCGGCCAAAATGAGCAGTTCTTC.